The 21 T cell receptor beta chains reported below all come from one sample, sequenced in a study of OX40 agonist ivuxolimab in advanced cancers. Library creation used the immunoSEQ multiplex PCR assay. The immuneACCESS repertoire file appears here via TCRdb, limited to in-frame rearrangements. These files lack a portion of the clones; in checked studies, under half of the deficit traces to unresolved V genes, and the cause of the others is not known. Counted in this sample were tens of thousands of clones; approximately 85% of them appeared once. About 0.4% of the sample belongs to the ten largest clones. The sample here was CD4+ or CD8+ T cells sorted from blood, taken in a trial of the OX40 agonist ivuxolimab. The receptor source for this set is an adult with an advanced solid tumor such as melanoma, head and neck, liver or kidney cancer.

CDR3 bases: TGTGCCAGCAATCCCATGGGGGTGGAGAGCACAGATACGCAGTATTTT. It yields the protein CASNPMGVESTDTQYF. The V and J genes are TRBV6-6 and TRBJ2-3; D tentatively fits TRBD1 or TRBD2 (5 bases each). Deletions cut 7 bases from V and 0 bases from J, with 17 bases between. Germline V gene data show CDR1 as MNHNY and CDR2 as SVGAGI (reference sequence). The CDR3 runs 16 residues.

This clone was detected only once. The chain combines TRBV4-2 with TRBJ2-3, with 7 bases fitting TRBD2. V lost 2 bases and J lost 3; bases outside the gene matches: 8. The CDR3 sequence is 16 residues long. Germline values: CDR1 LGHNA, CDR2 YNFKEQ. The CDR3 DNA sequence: TGTGCCAGCAGCCAACAAGCTAGCGGAACTACAGATACGCAGTATTTT. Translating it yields CASSQQASGTTDTQYF.

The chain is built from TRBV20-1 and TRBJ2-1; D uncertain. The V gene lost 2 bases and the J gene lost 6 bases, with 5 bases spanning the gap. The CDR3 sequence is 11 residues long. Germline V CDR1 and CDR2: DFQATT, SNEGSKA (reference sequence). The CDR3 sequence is CSARKINEQFF. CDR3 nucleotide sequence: TGCAGTGCTAGAAAGATCAATGAGCAGTTCTTC.

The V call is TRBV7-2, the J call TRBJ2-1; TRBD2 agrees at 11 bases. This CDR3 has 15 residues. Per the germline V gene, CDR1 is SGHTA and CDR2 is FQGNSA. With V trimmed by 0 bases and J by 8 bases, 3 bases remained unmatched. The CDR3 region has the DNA TGTGCCAGCAGCTTAGCTAGCGGGGGGGCCTATGAGCAGTTCTTC. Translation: CASSLASGGAYEQFF.

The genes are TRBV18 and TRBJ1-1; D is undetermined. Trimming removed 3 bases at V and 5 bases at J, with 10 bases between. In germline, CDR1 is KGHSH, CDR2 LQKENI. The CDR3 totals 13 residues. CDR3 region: CASSPGLETEAFF. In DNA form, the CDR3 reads TGTGCCAGCTCACCGGGTTTGGAGACTGAAGCTTTCTTT.

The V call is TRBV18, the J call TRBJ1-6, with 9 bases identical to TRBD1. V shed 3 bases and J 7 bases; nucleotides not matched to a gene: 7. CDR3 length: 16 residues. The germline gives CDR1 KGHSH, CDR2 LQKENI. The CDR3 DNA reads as TGTGCCAGCTCACCGGCGACAGGGGGTAACAATTCACCCCTCCACTTT. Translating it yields CASSPATGGNNSPLHF.

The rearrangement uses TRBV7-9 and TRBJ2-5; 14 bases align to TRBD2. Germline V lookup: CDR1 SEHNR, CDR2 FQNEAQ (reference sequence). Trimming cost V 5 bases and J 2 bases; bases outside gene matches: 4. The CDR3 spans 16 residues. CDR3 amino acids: CASSTRLAGGQETQYF. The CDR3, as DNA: TGTGCCAGCAGCACAAGACTAGCGGGGGGGCAAGAGACCCAGTACTTC.

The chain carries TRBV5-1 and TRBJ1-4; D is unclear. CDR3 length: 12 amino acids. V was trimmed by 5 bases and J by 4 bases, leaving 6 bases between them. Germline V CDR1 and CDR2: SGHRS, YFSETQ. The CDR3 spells CASSGSNEKLFF. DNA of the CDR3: TGCGCCAGCAGTGGCAGTAATGAAAAACTGTTTTTT.

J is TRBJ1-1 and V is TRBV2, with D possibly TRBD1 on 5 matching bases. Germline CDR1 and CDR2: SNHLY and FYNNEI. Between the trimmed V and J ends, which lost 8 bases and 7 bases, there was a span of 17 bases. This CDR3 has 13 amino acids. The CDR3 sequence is CASVAGAQVEAFF. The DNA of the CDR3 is TGTGCCAGCGTTGCCGGGGCTCAGGTTGAAGCTTTCTTT.

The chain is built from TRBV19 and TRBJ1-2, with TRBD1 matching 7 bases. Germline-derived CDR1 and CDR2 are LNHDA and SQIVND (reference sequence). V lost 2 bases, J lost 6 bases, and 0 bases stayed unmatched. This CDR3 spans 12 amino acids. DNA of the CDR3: TGTGCCAGTAGTATACAGGGGGATGGCTACACCTTC. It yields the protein CASSIQGDGYTF.

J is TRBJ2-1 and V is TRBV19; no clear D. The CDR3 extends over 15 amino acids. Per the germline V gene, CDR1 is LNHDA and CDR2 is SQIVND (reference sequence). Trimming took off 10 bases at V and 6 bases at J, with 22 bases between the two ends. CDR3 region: CATLDQGRLGNEQFF. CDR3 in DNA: TGTGCCACCCTGGACCAAGGACGGTTAGGCAATGAGCAGTTCTTC.

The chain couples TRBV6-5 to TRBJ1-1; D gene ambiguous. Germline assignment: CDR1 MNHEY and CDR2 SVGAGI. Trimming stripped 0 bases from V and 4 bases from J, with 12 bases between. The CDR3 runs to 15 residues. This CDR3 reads CASSYSSRRVTEAFF. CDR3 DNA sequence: TGTGCCAGCAGTTACTCGAGTCGGAGGGTCACTGAAGCTTTCTTT.

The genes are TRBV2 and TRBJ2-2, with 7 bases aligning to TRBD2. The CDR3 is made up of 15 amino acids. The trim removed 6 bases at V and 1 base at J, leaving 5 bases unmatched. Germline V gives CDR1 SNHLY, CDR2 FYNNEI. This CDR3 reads CASSRGGKNTGELFF. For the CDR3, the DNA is TGTGCCAGCAGCCGGGGAGGGAAGAACACCGGGGAGCTGTTTTTT.

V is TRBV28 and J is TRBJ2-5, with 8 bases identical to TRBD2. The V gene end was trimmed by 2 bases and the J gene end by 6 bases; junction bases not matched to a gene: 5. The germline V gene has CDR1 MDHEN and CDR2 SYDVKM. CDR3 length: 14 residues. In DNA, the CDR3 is TGTGCCAGCAGTTTAGGCGGGGGGAGGAAGACCCAGTACTTC. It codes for CASSLGGGRKTQYF.

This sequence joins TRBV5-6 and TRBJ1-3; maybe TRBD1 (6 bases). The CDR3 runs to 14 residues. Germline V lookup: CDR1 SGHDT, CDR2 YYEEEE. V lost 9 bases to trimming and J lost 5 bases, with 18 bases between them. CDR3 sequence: CATTETGFRNTIYF. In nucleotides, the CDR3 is TGTGCCACAACCGAAACAGGGTTTAGAAACACCATATATTTT.

The DNA of the CDR3 is TGTGCCAGCAGTTACGGACTAGCCCGCTACAATGAGCAGTTCTTC. This sequence encodes CASSYGLARYNEQFF. The rearrangement links TRBV6-5 to TRBJ2-1, with 8 nucleotides matching TRBD2. Looked up from germline, CDR1 is MNHEY and CDR2 is SVGAGI. This CDR3 spans 15 amino acids. V dropped 2 bases and J dropped 3; count of bases not matched to a gene: 3.

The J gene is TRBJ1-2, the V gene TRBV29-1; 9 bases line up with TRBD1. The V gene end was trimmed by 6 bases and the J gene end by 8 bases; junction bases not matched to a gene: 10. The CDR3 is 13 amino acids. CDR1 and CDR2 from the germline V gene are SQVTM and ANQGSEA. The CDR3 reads CSVRTGASGGYTF. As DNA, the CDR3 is TGCAGCGTACGGACAGGGGCCTCCGGCGGCTACACCTTC.

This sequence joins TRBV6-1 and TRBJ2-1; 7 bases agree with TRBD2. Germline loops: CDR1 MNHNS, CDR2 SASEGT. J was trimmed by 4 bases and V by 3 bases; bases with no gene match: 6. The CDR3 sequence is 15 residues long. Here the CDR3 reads CASSEGLLLYNEQFF. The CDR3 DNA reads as TGTGCCAGCAGTGAGGGACTACTACTTTACAATGAGCAGTTCTTC.

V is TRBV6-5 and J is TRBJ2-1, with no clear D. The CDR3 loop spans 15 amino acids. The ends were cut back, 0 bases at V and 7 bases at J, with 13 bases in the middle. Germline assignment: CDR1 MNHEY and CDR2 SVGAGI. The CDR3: CASSYSSRHRNEQFF. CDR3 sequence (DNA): TGTGCCAGCAGTTACTCGAGCAGGCACCGGAATGAGCAGTTCTTC.

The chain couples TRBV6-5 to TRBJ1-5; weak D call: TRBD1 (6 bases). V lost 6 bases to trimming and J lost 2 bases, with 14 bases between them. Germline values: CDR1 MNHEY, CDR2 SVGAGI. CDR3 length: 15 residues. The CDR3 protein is CASRSGGGGNQPQHF. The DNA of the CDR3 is TGTGCCAGCAGAAGCGGAGGGGGGGGCAATCAGCCCCAGCATTTT.

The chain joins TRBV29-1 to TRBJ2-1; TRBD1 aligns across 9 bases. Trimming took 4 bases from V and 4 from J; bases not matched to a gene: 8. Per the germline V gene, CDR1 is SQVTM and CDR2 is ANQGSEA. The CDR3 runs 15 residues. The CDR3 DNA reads TGCAGCGTTGTGATAGGACAGGGGCGATACAATGAGCAGTTCTTC. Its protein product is CSVVIGQGRYNEQFF.